The source of this T cell receptor (beta chain) is a study of T cell repertoires in aging, cancer and after chemotherapy. A mixed TRB-A/B primer pool amplified rearranged TRB by multiplex touch-down PCR. Via MiXCR, TCRdb re-called the multiplex PCR reads, giving one row per CDR3 protein. Of around 13,000 distinct CDR3 sequences detected, roughly a quarter appear once; the ten largest clones hold roughly a tenth. TCR beta rearrangements were amplified from peripheral blood genomic DNA. This clonotype has just a few counts. What it recognizes is unknown. The CDR3 covers 15 residues. Germline V gene data show CDR1 as GTSNPN and CDR2 as SVGIG (reference sequence). V lost 4 bases, J lost 1 base, and 16 bases lay in between. Broader study findings: In cancer patients, declining TCR diversity with age involved lost richness and lost evenness.

The clonotype was recovered from a human donor with a blood cancer. Material: blood. The rearrangement joins TRBV30 to TRBJ1-1; D is unclear. CDR3 sequence: CAWTLSRTGNTEAFF. CDR3 DNA: TGTGCCTGGACCCTTTCCCGGACGGGGAACACTGAAGCTTTCTTT.